Presented here are 16 T cell receptor beta chains from one specimen sequenced in a study of graft-versus-host responses after intestinal transplantation. What these receptors recognize is not known. The repertoire was sequenced with immunoSEQ multiplex PCR; TCRdb's copy has only in-frame clones and lacks some. The sample has around 97,000 clones, roughly 91% seen once; the top ten hold roughly 0.17%. Specimen: unstimulated CD4+ T cells sorted from spleen or lymph node cells, collected before transplant. The receptors come from a human donor who was the organ donor for an intestinal transplant.

The rearrangement uses TRBV6-5 and TRBJ2-7, with TRBD1 identical over 8 bases. This CDR3 region has 13 residues. V dropped 4 bases and J dropped 1; count of bases not matched to a gene: 0. Germline V gives CDR1 MNHEY, CDR2 SVGAGI. The CDR3 sequence: CASSWDRSYEQYF. The CDR3 region has the DNA TGTGCCAGCAGTTGGGACAGGTCCTACGAGCAGTACTTC.

The J gene is TRBJ1-2, the V gene TRBV28, with D possibly matching TRBD1 (6 bases). From germline, CDR1 is MDHEN and CDR2 SYDVKM. The CDR3 runs 15 residues. V lost 5 bases and J 4 bases, leaving 17 bases between the germline ends. CDR3 in amino acids: CASSLTRGKGYGYTF. In DNA, the CDR3 is TGTGCCAGCAGTCTTACCAGGGGAAAAGGCTATGGCTACACCTTC.

Regarding this clone: The sample holds other DNA sequences that translate to the same CDR3. V and J are TRBV19 and TRBJ2-2, with 7 bases fitting TRBD1. CDR1 and CDR2 (germline): LNHDA, SQIVND (reference sequence). The CDR3 runs to 15 residues. V dropped 2 bases and J dropped 4; count of bases not matched to a gene: 4. The CDR3 region has the DNA TGTGCCAGTAGTATAAAGGGGGCGTTCACCGGGGAGCTGTTTTTT. As protein: CASSIKGAFTGELFF.

The chain uses TRBV6-1 and TRBJ2-7; D unclear. The CDR3 spans 12 residues. Trimming shortened V by 7 bases and J by 6 bases, and 13 bases separated the two germline ends. Germline V gene sequence: CDR1 MNHNS, CDR2 SASEGT. This CDR3 is CASKTILGEQYF. For the CDR3, the DNA is TGTGCCAGCAAAACTATCTTGGGCGAGCAGTACTTC.

As to this clone: A read error may account for a junction end that differs from germline. The J gene is TRBJ2-5, the V gene TRBV7-7; D is perhaps TRBD2 (5 bases). CDR3 length: 17 amino acids. CDR1 is SSHAT, CDR2 FNYEAQ, per germline (reference sequence). The CDR3 DNA reads TGTGCTAGCAGCGAAAGGTTAAAGTTTAGCGCCCAAGAGACCCAGTACTTC. It encodes CASSERLKFSAQETQYF.

This chain connects TRBV9 to TRBJ2-3, with TRBD2 identical over 9 bases. CDR3 size: 17 residues. Trimming took 3 bases from V and 5 from J; bases not matched to a gene: 13. CDR1 SGDLS and CDR2 YYNGEE come from the germline V gene. In DNA, the CDR3 is TGTGCCAGCAGCGCTATCTCTCAGCGGGGGGCCGGAGATACGCAGTATTTT. This codes for CASSAISQRGAGDTQYF.

This chain links TRBV7-2 with TRBJ2-7, with a weak D call TRBD2 (6 bases). From germline, CDR1 is SGHTA and CDR2 FQGNSA. The V gene lost 3 bases and the J gene lost 3 bases, with 12 bases spanning the gap. The CDR3 is 14 amino acids. The CDR3 region is CASSFIGGSYEQYF. Written as DNA, the CDR3 is TGTGCCAGCAGCTTTATTGGGGGGAGCTACGAGCAGTACTTC.

The rearrangement links TRBV6-5 to TRBJ2-7; perhaps TRBD1 as D (6 bases). This CDR3 has 15 amino acids. With 0 bases removed from V and 7 bases from J, the gap between germline ends came to 16 bases. CDR1 is MNHEY and CDR2 is SVGAGI in the germline V gene. The CDR3 here is CASSYSPGGGFEQYF. DNA of the CDR3: TGTGCCAGCAGTTACTCACCAGGTGGGGGCTTTGAGCAGTACTTC.

This rearrangement joins TRBV7-9 to TRBJ1-5, with D possibly TRBD1 on 6 matching bases. V was cut by 5 bases and J by 0 bases, with 20 bases left in between. Germline V lookup: CDR1 SEHNR, CDR2 FQNEAQ (reference sequence). This CDR3 is built from 18 residues. This chain's CDR3 is CASSLEDSSYYSNQPQHF. The CDR3 region has the DNA TGTGCCAGCAGCCTTGAGGACAGCAGCTATTATAGCAATCAGCCCCAGCATTTT. Variable domain in full (rest from reference TRBV7-9 and TRBJ1-5): DTGVSQNPRHKITKRGQNVTFRCDPISEHNRLYWYRQTLGQGPEFLTYFQNEAQLEKSRLLSDRFSAERPKGSFSTLEIQRTEQGDSAMYLCASSLEDSSYYSNQPQHFGDGTRLSIL.

CDR3 DNA: TGTGCCAGCAGCTTGATGGACAGCATCAAAGCTTTCTTT. Translated, it gives CASSLMDSIKAFF. J is TRBJ1-1 and V is TRBV5-8; D possibly corresponds to TRBD1 (6 bases). Trimming removed 1 base at V and 9 bases at J, with 13 bases between. Germline loops: CDR1 SGHTS, CDR2 YDEGEE. The CDR3 loop spans 13 amino acids.

The V and J genes are TRBV7-2 and TRBJ2-1; 11 nucleotides agree with TRBD2. Trimming at V came to 1 base and at J to 9 bases, leaving 8 bases not matched to a gene. The CDR3 is made up of 16 amino acids. Germline values: CDR1 SGHTA, CDR2 FQGNSA. In DNA, the CDR3 is TGTGCCAGCAGCTTAGGTCGTCTAGCGGGGGGAGGTGAGCAGTTCTTC. Its protein is CASSLGRLAGGGEQFF.

V is TRBV19 and J is TRBJ1-1; D is undetermined. Trimming left V 5 bases short and J 4 bases short, with 17 bases between. Germline CDR1 and CDR2: LNHDA and SQIVND (reference sequence). The CDR3 is 15 amino acids. Written as DNA, the CDR3 is TGTGCCAGTAGTGCCGCCTCCGGGGTGGGCACTGAAGCTTTCTTT. It translates to CASSAASGVGTEAFF.

This clone was seen just once. The chain recombines TRBV5-1 with TRBJ2-7; unclear D gene. V dropped 1 base and J dropped 2 bases, with 13 bases sitting between them. Germline CDR1 SGHRS, CDR2 YFSETQ. This CDR3 has 15 amino acids. The CDR3 is CASSLTSTPTYEQYF. Written as DNA, the CDR3 is TGCGCCAGCAGCTTGACGTCCACTCCCACCTACGAGCAGTACTTC.

The chain combines TRBV11-2 with TRBJ2-5; D may be TRBD1 (5 bases). V was trimmed by 4 bases and J by 5 bases, leaving 20 bases between them. CDR3 size: 16 residues. Germline V gene sequence: CDR1 SGHAT, CDR2 FQNNGV. The CDR3, as DNA: TGTGCCAGCAGCTCAATCGGACAAATCGAAAGGGAGACCCAGTACTTC. It encodes CASSSIGQIERETQYF.

This clone appeared once. This sample includes further DNA sequences coding for the same CDR3. The V gene is TRBV7-8, the J gene TRBJ2-7, with D perhaps matching TRBD1 (6 bases). The CDR3 loop spans 14 amino acids. Germline-derived CDR1 and CDR2 are SGHVS and FQNEAQ. The germline V and J ends were trimmed by 1 base and 2 bases, with 9 bases remaining between them. CDR3 sequence reads: CASSLGGRTYEQYF. In DNA, the CDR3 is TGTGCCAGCAGCTTAGGGGGGCGAACCTACGAGCAGTACTTC.

The chain recombines TRBV5-5 with TRBJ1-5; TRBD1 matches at 7 bases. The CDR3 spans 13 residues. Germline-derived CDR1 and CDR2 are SGHKS and YYEKEE (reference sequence). J was trimmed by 2 bases and V by 7 bases; bases with no gene match: 3. Here the CDR3 DNA reads TGTGCCAGCCGTACAGGGGGCAATCAGCCCCAGCATTTT. Translating it yields CASRTGGNQPQHF. Based on the CDR3 plus reference TRBV5-5 and TRBJ1-5, the full variable domain is DAGVTQSPTHLIKTRGQQVTLRCSPISGHKSVSWYQQVLGQGPQFIFQYYEKEERGRGNFPDRFSARQFPNYSSELNVNALLLGDSALYLCASRTGGNQPQHFGDGTRLSIL.